This paragraph covers one T cell receptor (beta chain) sequence. Its antigen is currently unknown. The assay was immunoSEQ multiplex PCR, and TCRdb's table has in-frame clones only and misses some. The sample holds around 70,000 clones, around 86% seen once. The CDR3 contains 13 residues. V dropped 5 bases and J dropped 4; count of bases not matched to a gene: 5. Per germline, CDR1 MNHNS and CDR2 SASEGT. This specimen belongs to a study of radiotherapy plus CTLA-4 blockade in lung cancer. Whole-study context: Of the patients, about 20% showed objective responses and roughly 31% attained disease control. Study observations and caveats: Peripheral blood showed expansion of tumor-derived TCR clones after radiotherapy and ipilimumab.

The sample consisted of peripheral blood, taken from a patient treated with radiotherapy plus ipilimumab. The chain couples TRBV6-1 to TRBJ2-7, with 7 bases aligning to TRBD2. This sequence originates from a human donor with non-small cell lung cancer who had a partial response to radiotherapy plus ipilimumab. CDR3 in amino acids: CASSYPGGYEQYF. The DNA for the CDR3 is TGTGCCAGCAGTTATCCGGGAGGATACGAGCAGTACTTC.